These 13 T cell receptor beta chains came from one sample sequenced in a study of patients and donors after allogeneic stem cell transplantation. TCRdb called the RT-PCR reads again in MiXCR, with one record for every CDR3 protein. The sample includes approximately 430,000 distinct CDR3 sequences, more than 15% of them seen just once. Material: blood, either unsorted or a sorted T cell fraction (not recorded which). The receptors were sampled from a human donor who was either an allogeneic HSCT recipient or a stem cell or donor lymphocyte infusion donor (not recorded which). It is not recorded whose cells these are; they may come from a transplant donor.

This clonotype has only a few counts. The chain has TRBV7-9 and TRBJ2-1; D gene ambiguous. Trimming stripped 2 bases from V and 6 bases from J, with 14 bases between. The CDR3 totals 15 residues. Germline values: CDR1 SEHNR, CDR2 FQNEAQ (reference sequence). CDR3 sequence reads: CASSLSRPVGNEQFF. The CDR3 DNA reads as TGTGCCAGCAGCTTATCTAGACCCGTAGGCAATGAGCAGTTCTTC.

The genes are TRBV5-1 and TRBJ2-3, with D possibly called TRBD1 or TRBD2 (5 bases each). Germline-derived CDR1 and CDR2 are SGHRS and YFSETQ. The CDR3 contains 15 residues. V dropped 4 bases and J dropped 3 bases, with 15 bases sitting between them. The CDR3 region is CASSHERGGTDTQYF. DNA for the CDR3: TGCGCCAGCAGCCATGAGAGGGGCGGGACAGATACGCAGTATTTT.

This clonotype has ten or more counts. The chain carries TRBV20-1 and TRBJ1-5; D not resolved. Germline assignment: CDR1 DFQATT and CDR2 SNEGSKA (reference sequence). The germline V and J ends were trimmed by 6 bases and 0 bases, with 12 bases remaining between them. This CDR3 contains 14 residues. Here the CDR3 DNA reads TGCAGTGCAAGACCGGGATATAGCAATCAGCCCCAGCATTTT. This sequence encodes CSARPGYSNQPQHF.

The chain employs TRBV7-6 and TRBJ1-5; TRBD1 matches at 7 bases. J was trimmed by 4 bases and V by 3 bases; bases with no gene match: 9. The CDR3 has 16 amino acids. Germline assignment: CDR1 SGHVS and CDR2 FNYEAQ. The CDR3 here is CASSLGAGQPNQPQHF. CDR3 DNA: TGTGCCAGCAGCTTGGGGGCGGGACAGCCAAATCAGCCCCAGCATTTT.

This clonotype was seen many times. This chain links TRBV9 with TRBJ2-2; possible D gene TRBD1, 6 bases. CDR1 is SGDLS, CDR2 YYNGEE, per germline. The CDR3 has 17 amino acids. V was cut by 0 bases and J by 0 bases, with 12 bases left in between. CDR3 nucleotide sequence: TGTGCCAGCAGCGTAGGGGGACACCCGGCGAACACCGGGGAGCTGTTTTTT. Translating gives CASSVGGHPANTGELFF.

This clonotype was counted between two and nine times. The chain couples TRBV29-1 to TRBJ1-1; no reliable D call. V shed 4 bases and J shed 10 bases, with 19 bases lying between them. Germline CDR1 reads SQVTM; CDR2 reads ANQGSEA. The CDR3 has 13 residues. The CDR3 DNA sequence: TGCAGCGTTGTGTCCCTCAGAGAGGGCCGAGCTTTCTTT. It encodes CSVVSLREGRAFF.

This clonotype was observed many times. J is TRBJ1-5 and V is TRBV12-3 or TRBV12-4; maybe TRBD1 (5 bases). The CDR3 is 13 amino acids. V shed 6 bases and J shed 4 bases, with 10 bases lying between them. CDR3 protein: CASSQGSNQPQHF. DNA for the CDR3: TGTGCCAGCAGCCAGGGATCTAATCAGCCCCAGCATTTT.

The V gene is TRBV4-1, the J gene TRBJ1-5, with D tentatively TRBD1 (5 bases). Germline loops: CDR1 MGHRA, CDR2 YSYEKL. Trimming cost V 1 base and J 7 bases, with 14 bases left between them. This CDR3 comprises 15 residues. The CDR3 region is CASSQANGPGQPQHF. The CDR3 region has the DNA TGCGCCAGCAGCCAAGCTAACGGCCCAGGGCAGCCCCAGCATTTT.

The chain carries TRBV11-3 and TRBJ2-1, with 10 bases aligning to TRBD2. The trim removed 5 bases at V and 0 bases at J, leaving 7 bases unmatched. The CDR3 is made up of 17 amino acids. Per the germline V gene, CDR1 is SGHNT and CDR2 is YENEEA. CDR3 in amino acids: CASSLNSGRISYNEQFF. The CDR3 nucleotides read TGTGCCAGCAGCCTTAATAGCGGGAGGATCTCCTACAATGAGCAGTTCTTC.

The rearrangement joins TRBV11-3 to TRBJ2-2; 10 positions agree with TRBD2. This CDR3 spans 15 amino acids. V shed 3 bases and J 5 bases; nucleotides not matched to a gene: 3. Germline values: CDR1 SGHNT, CDR2 YENEEA. The CDR3 sequence: CASSLGGLATGELFF. The CDR3 DNA sequence: TGTGCCAGCAGCTTGGGGGGACTAGCGACCGGGGAGCTGTTTTTT.

The chain recombines TRBV5-1 with TRBJ2-7, with 9 bases that match TRBD1. Germline lookup yields CDR1 SGHRS and CDR2 YFSETQ. This CDR3 has 15 residues. The trim removed 4 bases at V and 4 bases at J, leaving 9 bases unmatched. This CDR3 reads CASSPAADRGYEQYF. DNA for the CDR3: TGCGCCAGCAGCCCAGCCGCGGACAGGGGTTACGAGCAGTACTTC.

The chain employs TRBV4-2 and TRBJ2-7; D is possibly TRBD2 (6 bases). With 2 bases removed from V and 0 bases from J, the gap between germline ends came to 20 bases. Germline assignment: CDR1 LGHNA and CDR2 YNFKEQ. CDR3 size: 18 residues. The CDR3 region is CASSQTPGFVGGSYEQYF. The DNA of the CDR3 is TGTGCCAGCAGCCAAACCCCAGGGTTTGTGGGGGGCTCCTACGAGCAGTACTTC.

This rearrangement joins TRBV2 to TRBJ2-3, with TRBD2 matching over 9 bases. There are 16 residues in the CDR3. The V and J ends lost 3 bases and 3 bases, in that order; junction bases with no gene match: 7. CDR1 and CDR2 from the germline V gene are SNHLY and FYNNEI. The CDR3 nucleotides are TGTGCCAGCAGTGAGTGGGCTAGCGGGGTAACAGATACGCAGTATTTT. Its translation is CASSEWASGVTDTQYF.